The 25 T cell receptor beta chains below all came from one sample that was sequenced in a study of T-cell memory formation after mild COVID-19. TCRdb fed the 5' RACE reads into MiXCR, producing one record per CDR3 protein. This table holds around 400,000 distinct CDR3 sequences, around 24% found once. Sample: PBMCs or a T cell subset sorted from them (not recorded which). Receptor source: an adult woman who had mild COVID-19 (a few samples of this study predate the infection). Cell type and time point are not known.

The rearrangement links TRBV7-9 to TRBJ2-2; D call uncertain. The germline V gene has CDR1 SEHNR and CDR2 FQNEAQ (reference sequence). The ends were cut back, 4 bases at V and 5 bases at J, with 14 bases in the middle. This CDR3 is built from 15 residues. The CDR3 DNA is TGTGCCAGCAGCTCCCACTCCCTCGAGACCGGGGAGCTGTTTTTT. Translation gives CASSSHSLETGELFF.

This chain connects TRBV5-1 to TRBJ1-4, with 7 bases that match TRBD1. V was clipped by 2 bases and J by 5 bases; unmatched bases: 6. CDR3 size: 15 residues. The V gene's germline CDR1 is SGHRS and CDR2 YFSETQ. Here the CDR3 DNA reads TGCGCCAGCAGCTTAACAGGGGTACAGAATGAAAAACTGTTTTTT. Its translation: CASSLTGVQNEKLFF.

This clonotype came up a few times. This chain joins TRBV5-1 and TRBJ2-3; unclear D gene. CDR1 SGHRS and CDR2 YFSETQ come from the germline V gene. CDR3 length: 11 residues. The ends were cut back, 8 bases at V and 6 bases at J, with 10 bases in the middle. CDR3 protein: CASLNSDTQYF. Written as DNA, the CDR3 is TGCGCCAGTCTCAATAGCGATACGCAGTATTTT. The full variable domain, its missing parts supplied by reference TRBV5-1 and TRBJ2-3, is KAGVTQTPRYLIKTRGQQVTLSCSPISGHRSVSWYQQTPGQGLQFLFEYFSETQRNKGNFPGRFSGRQFSNSRSEMNVSTLELGDSALYLCASLNSDTQYFGPGTRLTVL.

A few counts support this clonotype. CDR3 residues: CASSRDLDAEAFF. The DNA for the CDR3 is TGTGCCAGCAGCCGGGACCTGGACGCTGAAGCTTTCTTT. The rearrangement links TRBV7-9 to TRBJ1-1; possibly TRBD1 for D (5 bases). There are 13 residues in the CDR3. V lost 5 bases to trimming and J lost 6 bases, with 13 bases between them. Germline values: CDR1 SEHNR, CDR2 FQNEAQ (reference sequence).

This clonotype turned up a few times. CDR3 amino acids: CASSYSPGQGATYEQYF. CDR3 DNA: TGCGCCAGCAGCTACTCACCGGGACAGGGGGCAACCTACGAGCAGTACTTC. The chain employs TRBV5-1 and TRBJ2-7; 12 positions agree with TRBD1. CDR1 SGHRS and CDR2 YFSETQ come from the germline V gene. The J segment lost 2 bases and the V segment lost 3 bases, leaving 9 bases of the junction unmatched. This CDR3 has 17 amino acids.

The chain employs TRBV7-9 and TRBJ2-5, with TRBD1 matching 11 bases. Germline values: CDR1 SEHNR, CDR2 FQNEAQ (reference sequence). V gave up 5 bases and J gave up 4 bases; unmatched junction bases: 6. The CDR3 has 15 residues. The CDR3 sequence: CASSPPGQGGETQYF. Written as DNA, the CDR3 is TGTGCCAGCAGCCCTCCGGGACAGGGGGGAGAGACCCAGTACTTC.

This clonotype was seen a few times. The chain recombines TRBV4-2 with TRBJ2-7, with no clear D. The CDR3 is made up of 14 amino acids. Germline V gene lookup returns CDR1 LGHNA and CDR2 YNFKEQ. The V end was cut by 5 bases, the J end by 1 base, with 12 bases between. The CDR3 DNA reads TGTGCCAGCAGCACTCGGGTCGGATCCTACGAGCAGTACTTC. Translating it yields CASSTRVGSYEQYF.

Only a few counts were recorded for this clonotype. The rearrangement links TRBV20-1 to TRBJ2-7, with D maybe TRBD1 (6 bases). V shed 3 bases and J shed 2 bases, with 17 bases lying between them. From germline, CDR1 is DFQATT and CDR2 SNEGSKA (reference sequence). CDR3 size: 15 residues. CDR3 sequence: CSAREGTYYTYEQYF. CDR3 sequence (DNA): TGCAGTGCTAGGGAAGGGACATACTATACCTACGAGCAGTACTTC.

This clonotype was detected only a few times. The gene calls are TRBV28 and TRBJ2-5, with a tentative D call TRBD2 (6 bases). The germline V gene has CDR1 MDHEN and CDR2 SYDVKM. V lost 5 bases, J lost 1 base, and 11 bases lay in between. The CDR3 extends over 14 amino acids. The CDR3 here is CASSRSGSQETQYF. CDR3 nucleotide sequence: TGTGCCAGCAGTCGAAGCGGGTCCCAAGAGACCCAGTACTTC.

In this sample, this clonotype turned up a few times. V is TRBV11-2 and J is TRBJ2-7, with D unresolved. Germline V lookup: CDR1 SGHAT, CDR2 FQNNGV. The CDR3 consists of 15 residues. Trimming removed 2 bases from V and 4 bases from J, with 15 bases in between. The CDR3: CASSLIRARGYEQYF. CDR3 DNA sequence: TGTGCCAGCAGCTTAATTAGGGCTCGTGGGTACGAGCAGTACTTC.

This clonotype was observed a few times. V gene TRBV12-3 or TRBV12-4 combines with J gene TRBJ1-2, with unresolved D. Trimming pared 1 base from V and 1 base from J, leaving 10 bases between. The CDR3 contains 15 residues. As DNA, the CDR3 is TGTGCCAGCAGTTTAGGGGCGCCCAGTAACTATGGCTACACCTTC. Translated: CASSLGAPSNYGYTF.

The chain has TRBV6-2 or TRBV6-3 and TRBJ2-2, with unresolved D. This CDR3 is built from 15 residues. Looked up from germline, CDR1 is MNHEY and CDR2 is SVGEGT. The ends were cut back, 5 bases at V and 0 bases at J, with 10 bases in the middle. The CDR3 region is CASSLPRTNTGELFF. The CDR3 bases are TGTGCCAGCAGTCTCCCTAGAACGAACACCGGGGAGCTGTTTTTT.

The V gene is TRBV10-3, the J gene TRBJ1-1, with 9 positions matching TRBD1. The CDR3 extends over 16 amino acids. Trimming removed 0 bases from V and 5 bases from J; junction bases left unmatched: 7. The germline V gene encodes CDR1 ENHRY and CDR2 SYGVKD. As DNA, the CDR3 is TGTGCCATCAGTGAGTCTCTAGGACAGGGGTGGACTGAAGCTTTCTTT. Translation: CAISESLGQGWTEAFF.

The chain couples TRBV5-5 to TRBJ2-7, with 11 bases aligning to TRBD1. CDR3 length equals 13 residues. Germline lookup yields CDR1 SGHKS and CDR2 YYEKEE (reference sequence). The V segment lost 4 bases and the J segment 6 bases; nucleotides outside the gene matches: 3. CDR3 in amino acids: CASSAGTGGEQYF. DNA for the CDR3: TGTGCCAGCAGCGCCGGGACAGGGGGCGAGCAGTACTTC.

This clonotype was detected ten times or more. The chain uses TRBV7-6 and TRBJ2-3; D possibly corresponds to TRBD1 (5 bases). V lost 4 bases and J 0 bases, leaving 8 bases between the germline ends. The CDR3 totals 14 residues. Germline V gene lookup returns CDR1 SGHVS and CDR2 FNYEAQ. Written as DNA, the CDR3 is TGTGCCAGCAGCTACGCAGGGAGCACAGATACGCAGTATTTT. Its translation is CASSYAGSTDTQYF.

The chain uses TRBV7-9 and TRBJ2-5, with D perhaps given as TRBD1 or TRBD2 (5 bases each). This CDR3 is built from 14 residues. V lost 5 bases and J lost 4, with 14 bases in between. Germline V gene sequence: CDR1 SEHNR, CDR2 FQNEAQ (reference sequence). The CDR3 loop is CASSARGRAETQYF. The CDR3 nucleotides read TGTGCCAGCAGCGCCCGGGGCCGAGCAGAGACCCAGTACTTC.

This clonotype was counted only a few times. This chain uses TRBV27 with TRBJ1-6, with D possibly being TRBD1 (6 bases). The CDR3 has 16 amino acids. V was clipped by 3 bases and J by 5 bases, with 14 bases between them. Germline CDR1 reads MNHEY; CDR2 reads SMNVEV (reference sequence). The CDR3 nucleotides are TGTGCCAGCAGTTTGGTTCCCGCAGGGGATAATTCACCCCTCCACTTT. It codes for CASSLVPAGDNSPLHF.

This clonotype was observed at least ten times. V and J are TRBV29-1 and TRBJ2-3, with 7 bases aligning to TRBD2. This CDR3 comprises 11 residues. With 6 bases clipped from V and 7 bases from J, the junction kept 4 bases outside the gene matches. Germline lookup yields CDR1 SQVTM and CDR2 ANQGSEA. This CDR3 is CSVRGGNTQYF. The CDR3 DNA reads as TGCAGCGTCCGCGGGGGAAATACGCAGTATTTT.

Only a few counts were recorded for this clonotype. The chain couples TRBV12-3 or TRBV12-4 to TRBJ1-6; maybe TRBD1 (6 bases). This CDR3 is built from 15 residues. Between the trimmed V and J ends, which lost 8 bases and 11 bases, there was a span of 22 bases. The CDR3 region is CASVLGGGPYTPLHF. The CDR3 region has the DNA TGTGCCAGCGTGTTGGGCGGGGGGCCATACACACCCCTCCACTTT.

The chain links TRBV13 to TRBJ2-1, with 15 bases fitting TRBD2. V trimming: 3 bases; J trimming: 6 bases; junction bases outside the gene matches: 6. The CDR3 covers 17 residues. Germline CDR1 and CDR2: PRHDT and FYEKMQ (reference sequence). CDR3 nucleotides: TGTGCCAGCAGCTTTCGGACTAGCGGGAGGGCCGTCAATGAGCAGTTCTTC. Its translation: CASSFRTSGRAVNEQFF.

This clonotype has more than one count but fewer than ten. A read error may explain this, as a much larger clone is one base away. The rearrangement joins TRBV7-3 to TRBJ2-3; D gene unclear. The CDR3 has 13 amino acids. Germline CDR1 is SGHTA and CDR2 is FQGTGA. Between the trimmed V and J ends, which lost 5 bases and 0 bases, there was a span of 6 bases. The CDR3 sequence is CASSTPSTDTQYF. In DNA, the CDR3 is TGTGCCAGCAGCACCCCTAGCACAGATACGCAGTATTTT.

The table lists this clonotype with a few counts. The chain recombines TRBV20-1 with TRBJ1-2; D gene unclear. Germline CDR1 and CDR2: DFQATT and SNEGSKA (reference sequence). V lost 1 base and J lost 4, with 10 bases in between. This CDR3 contains 13 residues. The CDR3 here is CSARVAGSYGYTF. As DNA, the CDR3 is TGCAGTGCTAGAGTGGCGGGCAGCTATGGCTACACCTTC.

This clonotype occurred a few times. The chain combines TRBV4-2 with TRBJ1-2; D call uncertain. The CDR3 loop spans 12 amino acids. The ends were cut back, 0 bases at V and 8 bases at J, with 7 bases in the middle. The germline V gene encodes CDR1 LGHNA and CDR2 YNFKEQ. The CDR3 region is CASSQDERGYTF. Here the CDR3 DNA reads TGTGCCAGCAGCCAAGATGAGAGGGGCTACACCTTC.

This clonotype was counted at least ten times. This chain links TRBV12-3 or TRBV12-4 with TRBJ2-2; the D gene could be TRBD1 or TRBD2 (7 bases each). V lost 3 bases to trimming and J lost 4 bases, with 12 bases between them. The CDR3 totals 15 residues. The CDR3 DNA follows: TGTGCCAGCAGTTTCCAGGGGGGGAGCACCGGGGAGCTGTTTTTT. Its protein is CASSFQGGSTGELFF.

CDR3 residues: CSVDSGVYGYTF. In DNA, the CDR3 is TGCAGCGTTGATTCGGGTGTTTATGGCTACACCTTC. The gene calls are TRBV29-1 and TRBJ1-2, with D unresolved. The CDR3 is made up of 12 amino acids. Germline V CDR1 and CDR2: SQVTM, ANQGSEA. V lost 3 bases to trimming and J lost 5 bases, with 10 bases between them. Looking up the rest from reference TRBV29-1 and TRBJ1-2 gives the full variable domain: SAVISQKPSRDICQRGTSLTIQCQVDSQVTMMFWYRQQPGQSLTLIATANQGSEATYESGFVIDKFPISRPNLTFSTLTVSNMSPEDSSIYLCSVDSGVYGYTFGSGTRLTVV.